Following are 17 T cell receptor beta chains from one sample sequenced in a study of T cell clones after liver transplantation. Measured with immunoSEQ multiplex PCR; TCRdb has only the in-frame clones, and not every one. The table has 95,000 to 110,000 clones, around 80% seen once. Source: CD4+ T cells from blood, taken around 44 months after liver transplant. The receptors here all came from a human patient who received a liver transplant. The T cells may come from the graft donor.

The V gene is TRBV7-3, the J gene TRBJ2-3; 9 bases line up with TRBD2. Germline loops: CDR1 SGHTA, CDR2 FQGTGA. CDR3 length: 15 residues. V trimming: 5 bases; J trimming: 5 bases; junction bases outside the gene matches: 8. Here the CDR3 reads CASSPWREGQDTQYF. CDR3 coding DNA: TGTGCCAGCAGCCCCTGGCGGGAGGGCCAAGATACGCAGTATTTT.

The J gene is TRBJ2-2, the V gene TRBV12-5; 15 bases line up with TRBD2. This CDR3 contains 19 residues. Looked up from germline, CDR1 is LGHNT and CDR2 is FRNRAP. V dropped 3 bases and J dropped 0; count of bases not matched to a gene: 5. The CDR3 loop is CASGFSGLAGGPNTGELFF. The CDR3 DNA follows: TGTGCTAGTGGTTTCTCGGGACTAGCGGGGGGACCGAACACCGGGGAGCTGTTTTTT.

The chain links TRBV9 to TRBJ2-1, with 8 bases fitting TRBD1. This CDR3 region has 15 residues. V was clipped by 3 bases and J by 7 bases; unmatched bases: 9. CDR1 and CDR2 from the germline V gene are SGDLS and YYNGEE. This CDR3 reads CASSGQGNIRNEQFF. DNA for the CDR3: TGTGCCAGCAGCGGACAGGGGAATATTAGGAATGAGCAGTTCTTC.

The V gene is TRBV9, the J gene TRBJ2-5, with 8 bases identical to TRBD2. The CDR3 consists of 15 residues. Germline V lookup: CDR1 SGDLS, CDR2 YYNGEE. Trimming cost V 4 bases and J 3 bases; bases outside gene matches: 8. For the CDR3, the DNA is TGTGCCAGCAGCCCGGACGGGGGGGCAGAAGAGACCCAGTACTTC. Encoded protein: CASSPDGGAEETQYF. Drawing the rest from reference TRBV9 and TRBJ2-5, the complete variable domain is DSGVTQTPKHLITATGQRVTLRCSPRSGDLSVYWYQQSLDQGLQFLIQYYNGEERAKGNILERFSAQQFPDLHSELNLSSLELGDSALYFCASSPDGGAEETQYFGPGTRLLVL.

This chain connects TRBV28 to TRBJ1-2, with no clear D. V shed 4 bases and J shed 8 bases, with 14 bases lying between them. Per the germline V gene, CDR1 is MDHEN and CDR2 is SYDVKM. The CDR3 is 13 residues long. As DNA, the CDR3 is TGTGCCAGCAGTTCAACTAGTAACAAAGGCTACACCTTC. It specifies CASSSTSNKGYTF.

J is TRBJ1-5 and V is TRBV28; D is uncertain. Germline CDR1 is MDHEN and CDR2 is SYDVKM. CDR3 length: 12 residues. Trimming took off 5 bases at V and 9 bases at J, with 11 bases between the two ends. The CDR3 here is CASSPSVGPQHF. CDR3 nucleotides: TGTGCCAGCAGTCCTTCAGTGGGGCCCCAGCATTTT.

CDR3 DNA: TGTGCCAGCATATCAGGGGAGGGTCAGCCCCAGCATTTT. Its translation is CASISGEGQPQHF. The chain is built from TRBV2 and TRBJ1-5; D possibly corresponds to TRBD1 (6 bases). This CDR3 comprises 13 residues. Germline V gene data show CDR1 as SNHLY and CDR2 as FYNNEI. V was trimmed by 7 bases and J by 6 bases, leaving 13 bases between them.

V is TRBV4-1 and J is TRBJ1-4, with a weak D call TRBD1 (6 bases). Looked up from germline, CDR1 is MGHRA and CDR2 is YSYEKL. The CDR3 loop spans 15 amino acids. Trimming took off 1 base at V and 7 bases at J, with 13 bases between the two ends. Here the CDR3 DNA reads TGCGCCAGCAGCCAAGCTCGGGGGGCAGGTGAAAAACTGTTTTTT. It codes for CASSQARGAGEKLFF.

The chain uses TRBV6-1 and TRBJ1-5; perhaps TRBD1 as D (6 bases). Trimming removed 8 bases at V and 6 bases at J, with 14 bases between. There are 13 residues in the CDR3. Germline CDR1 MNHNS, CDR2 SASEGT. In DNA form, the CDR3 reads TGTGCCAGCGTCCCGGGGGGGGCTCAGCCCCAGCATTTT. Translated: CASVPGGAQPQHF.

This clone was seen just once. The chain recombines TRBV6-5 with TRBJ2-5; D possibly uses TRBD1 or TRBD2 (5 bases each). Germline V gives CDR1 MNHEY, CDR2 SVGAGI. Trimming shortened V by 6 bases and J by 7 bases, and 18 bases separated the two germline ends. This CDR3 is built from 14 residues. The CDR3 nucleotides are TGTGCCAGCAGGCTCGGAGGTTTCCAGGGGACCCAGTACTTC. Translation: CASRLGGFQGTQYF.

This clone was observed a few times. The V gene is TRBV5-1, the J gene TRBJ2-5, with 7 bases identical to TRBD1. J gave up 1 base and V 4 bases, and 4 bases lay outside the gene matches. The CDR3 has 14 amino acids. The germline V gene has CDR1 SGHRS and CDR2 YFSETQ. The CDR3 sequence is CASSPSGGQETQYF. CDR3 coding DNA: TGCGCCAGCAGCCCATCAGGGGGCCAAGAGACCCAGTACTTC.

The J gene is TRBJ1-2, the V gene TRBV7-9, with a weak D call TRBD1 (5 bases). Trimming removed 5 bases from V and 3 bases from J, with 10 bases in between. The CDR3 totals 13 residues. In germline, CDR1 is SEHNR, CDR2 FQNEAQ (reference sequence). CDR3 in amino acids: CASSRDGYYGYTF. The CDR3, as DNA: TGTGCCAGCAGCCGGGACGGATACTATGGCTACACCTTC.

This clone was recorded a few times. The chain joins TRBV19 to TRBJ2-1, with D unclear. Germline values: CDR1 LNHDA, CDR2 SQIVND (reference sequence). The CDR3 has 14 amino acids. V lost 6 bases, J lost 4 bases, and 13 bases lay in between. This chain's CDR3 is CASSQVASYNEQFF. For the CDR3, the DNA is TGTGCCAGTAGCCAGGTAGCCAGTTACAATGAGCAGTTCTTC. Full variable domain (remainder filled in from reference TRBV19 and TRBJ2-1): DGGITQSPKYLFRKEGQNVTLSCEQNLNHDAMYWYRQDPGQGLRLIYYSQIVNDFQKGDIAEGYSVSREKKESFPLTVTSAQKNPTAFYLCASSQVASYNEQFFGPGTRLTVL.

About this clone itself: The junction shows a germline mismatch at one end, possibly a read error. This rearrangement joins TRBV19 to TRBJ1-1; 8 positions agree with TRBD1. This CDR3 region has 15 residues. The germline CDR1 and CDR2 sequences are LNHDA and SQIVND (reference sequence). CDR3 sequence: CASSTGGRMNTEAFF. The CDR3 DNA sequence: TGTGCCAGCAGTACAGGGGGGCGGATGAACACTGAAGCTTTCTTT.

This clone was found a few times. This chain joins TRBV5-8 and TRBJ2-5; D not resolved. The germline CDR1 and CDR2 sequences are SGHTS and YDEGEE. This CDR3 is 14 amino acids long. V lost 2 bases and J lost 5, with 13 bases in between. The DNA of the CDR3 is TGTGCCAGCAGCTTCGGACGGAAACGTGAGACCCAGTACTTC. It encodes CASSFGRKRETQYF. The full variable domain, completed using reference TRBV5-8 and TRBJ2-5, is EAGVTQSPTHLIKTRGQQATLRCSPISGHTSVYWYQQALGLGLQFLLWYDEGEERNRGNFPPRFSGRQFPNYSSELNVNALELEDSALYLCASSFGRKRETQYFGPGTRLLVL.

The V and J genes are TRBV7-5 and TRBJ2-7; the D call of TRBD1 is as the table states it, not checked on the DNA. TRBV7-5 is described as a pseudogene. The CDR3 contains 14 residues. The CDR3 reads CVRSLRDRDYEQYF. For the CDR3, the DNA is TGTGTCAGAAGCTTACGGGACAGGGACTACGAGCAGTACTTC.

This clone occurred once. The V gene is TRBV6-6, the J gene TRBJ2-2; TRBD2 aligns across 9 bases. The CDR3 loop spans 16 amino acids. With 6 bases clipped from V and 2 bases from J, the junction kept 7 bases outside the gene matches. Per germline, CDR1 MNHNY and CDR2 SVGAGI (reference sequence). The CDR3 bases are TGTGCCAGCAGACCCGGAGCGGGGGGAAACACCGGGGAGCTGTTTTTT. As protein: CASRPGAGGNTGELFF.